The 21 T cell receptor beta chains given below trace back to one sample, sequenced in a study of Ad26.COV2.S vaccination and SARS-CoV-2 variants (dated by TCRdb to the early 2020s). The library was generated by the immunoSEQ multiplex PCR assay. Imported from immuneACCESS, the table was reduced by TCRdb to in-frame sequences with V and J called. These copies leave out some clones; in studies compared against another copy, an unresolved V gene accounts for under half, and the cause of the remainder is not known. Here the sample has more than 150,000 clones; around 88% occur a single time. About 5.5% of the sample goes to the ten largest clones. According to the study, the label for this sample's time point signals: individuals recovered from natural SARS-CoV-2 infection. Sequencing used peripheral blood, obtained after recovery from COVID-19. These receptors were collected from a human donor who had recovered from COVID-19.

V gene TRBV9 combines with J gene TRBJ1-2; no clear D. The CDR3 runs 14 residues. Germline assignment: CDR1 SGDLS and CDR2 YYNGEE. Trimming removed 4 bases at V and 6 bases at J, with 16 bases between. The chain's CDR3 is CASSTITRPDGYTF. The CDR3 bases are TGTGCCAGCAGCACGATAACGAGGCCTGATGGCTACACCTTC.

The gene calls are TRBV10-3 and TRBJ1-5; 12 bases fit TRBD1. With V trimmed by 4 bases and J by 7 bases, 8 bases remained unmatched. Germline CDR1 reads ENHRY; CDR2 reads SYGVKD. There are 16 residues in the CDR3. The CDR3 protein is CAISAGTGGAGQPQHF. The CDR3 nucleotides read TGTGCCATCAGTGCTGGGACAGGGGGCGCAGGGCAGCCCCAGCATTTT.

This chain uses TRBV5-1 with TRBJ2-7; D possibly corresponds to TRBD2 (6 bases). V lost 0 bases, J lost 6 bases, and 19 bases lay in between. Germline assignment: CDR1 SGHRS and CDR2 YFSETQ. The CDR3 extends over 16 amino acids. The DNA for the CDR3 is TGCGCCAGCAGCTTGGTGCGGGAAGCGGCCCGAGGCGAGCAGTACTTC. Its protein product is CASSLVREAARGEQYF.

This clone was seen more than once but under ten times. V is TRBV9 and J is TRBJ1-6; D gene uncertain. CDR1 is SGDLS and CDR2 is YYNGEE in the germline V gene. V lost 7 bases and J lost 7, with 9 bases in between. The CDR3 has 12 amino acids. The CDR3 sequence: CASGGSNSPLHF. In DNA, the CDR3 is TGTGCCAGCGGCGGTTCAAATTCACCCCTCCACTTT.

This clone was recorded once. The chain combines TRBV29-1 with TRBJ1-1; TRBD1 is a possible D gene (5 bases). This CDR3 comprises 14 residues. The V and J ends lost 3 bases and 0 bases respectively, with 11 bases between them. The germline V gene encodes CDR1 SQVTM and CDR2 ANQGSEA. CDR3 sequence reads: CSVDPGIMNTEAFF. The CDR3 region has the DNA TGCAGCGTTGACCCAGGGATCATGAACACTGAAGCTTTCTTT.

The chain combines TRBV3-1 (or the pseudogene TRBV3-2) with TRBJ2-1; 10 bases line up with TRBD2. V lost 0 bases to trimming and J lost 4 bases; unmatched junction nucleotides: 3. Germline V gene sequence: CDR1 LGHDT, CDR2 YNNKEL (reference sequence). CDR3 length equals 16 residues. CDR3 nucleotide sequence: TGTGCCAGCAGCCAAGAAGCGGGAGGGTATTACAATGAGCAGTTCTTC. Translating it yields CASSQEAGGYYNEQFF.

The genes are TRBV7-3 and TRBJ2-6; D might be TRBD2 (6 bases). The CDR3 extends over 17 amino acids. Trimming left V 0 bases short and J 4 bases short, with 13 bases between. Germline-derived CDR1 and CDR2 are SGHTA and FQGTGA. CDR3 nucleotide sequence: TGTGCCAGCAGCTTAACGTTAGGAGGGTTCGGGGCCAACGTCCTGACTTTC. It codes for CASSLTLGGFGANVLTF.

This sequence joins TRBV4-1 and TRBJ1-2; maybe TRBD1 (6 bases). Per the germline V gene, CDR1 is MGHRA and CDR2 is YSYEKL. Trimming took off 4 bases at V and 0 bases at J, with 9 bases between the two ends. This CDR3 is 14 amino acids long. The CDR3 DNA reads TGCGCCAGCAGCCGGGACACAACTAACTATGGCTACACCTTC. Its translation is CASSRDTTNYGYTF.

The chain combines TRBV9 with TRBJ1-2, with TRBD1 as a possible D gene (5 bases). The V end was cut by 4 bases, the J end by 0 bases, with 16 bases between. The germline V gene encodes CDR1 SGDLS and CDR2 YYNGEE. The CDR3 length is 16 residues. CDR3 DNA: TGTGCCAGCAGCCAAACTACAGGCCGAGCTAACTATGGCTACACCTTC. This codes for CASSQTTGRANYGYTF.

The chain uses TRBV3-1 (or the pseudogene TRBV3-2) and TRBJ1-1, with D unresolved. The CDR3 runs to 15 residues. The V gene lost 0 bases and the J gene lost 5 bases, with 13 bases spanning the gap. The germline V gene has CDR1 LGHDT and CDR2 YNNKEL (reference sequence). The CDR3 reads CASSQDYARRTEAFF. CDR3 DNA sequence: TGTGCCAGCAGCCAAGATTATGCAAGGCGGACTGAAGCTTTCTTT.

The chain employs TRBV3-1 (or the pseudogene TRBV3-2) and TRBJ2-1; D call uncertain. Germline V gene lookup returns CDR1 LGHDT and CDR2 YNNKEL (reference sequence). V lost 4 bases to trimming and J lost 0 bases, with 4 bases between them. This CDR3 is built from 13 residues. Here the CDR3 DNA reads TGTGCCAGCAGCCGGTTCTCCTACAATGAGCAGTTCTTC. It is translated as CASSRFSYNEQFF.

J is TRBJ1-2 and V is TRBV5-1; D is uncertain. There are 14 residues in the CDR3. The germline V gene has CDR1 SGHRS and CDR2 YFSETQ. V was pared by 2 bases and J by 8 bases, with 16 bases between. The DNA of the CDR3 is TGCGCCAGCAGCTTTAGCAAACCCCCAGGAGGCTACACCTTC. The encoded protein is CASSFSKPPGGYTF.

The chain is built from TRBV5-5 and TRBJ1-5; 7 bases match TRBD1. V lost 5 bases, J lost 3 bases, and 5 bases stayed unmatched. Germline CDR1 is SGHKS and CDR2 is YYEKEE (reference sequence). This CDR3 has 14 residues. The CDR3 region is CASSQQGNNQPQHF. CDR3 nucleotides: TGTGCCAGCAGTCAACAGGGGAACAATCAGCCCCAGCATTTT.

V and J are TRBV27 and TRBJ2-2, with 8 nucleotides matching TRBD2. The CDR3 has 15 residues. With V trimmed by 8 bases and J by 6 bases, 11 bases remained unmatched. The germline gives CDR1 MNHEY, CDR2 SMNVEV (reference sequence). This CDR3 is CASASLLAAAGELFF. As DNA, the CDR3 is TGTGCCAGCGCTTCCCTACTAGCGGCTGCCGGGGAGCTGTTTTTT.

The V call is TRBV2, the J call TRBJ1-2; D is unclear. CDR3 length equals 14 residues. V lost 7 bases to trimming and J lost 4 bases, with 16 bases between them. Germline CDR1 reads SNHLY; CDR2 reads FYNNEI. CDR3: CASTKRSGTYGYTF. Written as DNA, the CDR3 is TGTGCCAGCACCAAAAGGTCAGGTACCTATGGCTACACCTTC.

This sequence joins TRBV7-2 and TRBJ1-6; a possible D gene is TRBD1 (5 bases). Germline CDR1 SGHTA, CDR2 FQGNSA. This CDR3 region has 12 residues. Deletions cut 3 bases from V and 13 bases from J, with 10 bases between. The CDR3: CASSFWDVPLHF. CDR3 nucleotides: TGTGCCAGCAGCTTTTGGGACGTTCCCCTCCACTTT.

The chain uses TRBV27 and TRBJ2-1; D may be TRBD1 (6 bases). Germline V gene lookup returns CDR1 MNHEY and CDR2 SMNVEV (reference sequence). This CDR3 contains 15 residues. The V and J ends lost 1 base and 4 bases respectively, with 11 bases between them. The CDR3 region has the DNA TGTGCCAGCAGTTTATACAGGGTACGGTACAATGAGCAGTTCTTC. Translating gives CASSLYRVRYNEQFF.

The rearrangement uses TRBV28 and TRBJ1-2; TRBD1 might be the D (5 bases). Germline loops: CDR1 MDHEN, CDR2 SYDVKM. This CDR3 is built from 13 residues. The V and J ends lost 2 bases and 7 bases respectively, with 11 bases between them. CDR3 amino acids: CASSLGQGRGYTF. The CDR3 DNA reads as TGTGCCAGCAGTTTAGGCCAGGGACGTGGCTACACCTTC.

The chain uses TRBV4-1 and TRBJ1-2; perhaps TRBD1 as D (5 bases). The CDR3 extends over 15 amino acids. Germline V gene data show CDR1 as MGHRA and CDR2 as YSYEKL. Deletions cut 0 bases from V and 8 bases from J, with 16 bases between. CDR3 nucleotides: TGCGCCAGCAGCCAAGAAGAGGGTGGGGCGGGAGGCTACACCTTC. Its translation is CASSQEEGGAGGYTF.

This sequence joins TRBV29-1 and TRBJ2-5; TRBD2 agrees at 11 bases. Germline-derived CDR1 and CDR2 are SQVTM and ANQGSEA. J lost 10 bases, V lost 4 bases, and 5 bases had no gene match. CDR3 length equals 12 residues. DNA for the CDR3: TGCAGCGTTGGAACTAGCGGGAGTATCCAGTACTTC. Translated, it gives CSVGTSGSIQYF.

V and J are TRBV3-1 (or the pseudogene TRBV3-2) and TRBJ1-2; 7 bases line up with TRBD1. Germline V gene sequence: CDR1 LGHDT, CDR2 YNNKEL (reference sequence). This CDR3 has 15 amino acids. With V trimmed by 3 bases and J by 3 bases, 7 bases remained unmatched. This CDR3 reads CASSHGTEQYYGYTF. The CDR3 DNA sequence: TGTGCCAGCAGCCATGGGACAGAACAATACTATGGCTACACCTTC.